This T cell receptor (beta chain) was retrieved from a study of cytomegalovirus exposure and HLA in healthy donors listed by TCRdb under 2017. At the level of the whole study: According to an earlier analysis of 587 of the donors, about 179 million T cells yielded 90 million to 140 million unique TCR beta sequences and about 280 Gb of sequence data. Roughly 320 gigabases of sequencing data and approximately 92 million unique TCR sequences made up an early release that covered around 640 HLA-typed donors. The genetic ancestry cluster associated with self-reported Caucasian donors included around four fifths of the roughly 400 genotyped donors. The study aimed to test whether signatures of past pathogen exposure could be identified by cataloging public T cell receptors. The T cell repertoires of 666 subjects were profiled by immunosequencing and related to cytomegalovirus serostatus. Along with the approximately 620-subject first cohort, a separate validation cohort of over a hundred different subjects was used. High-throughput TCR immunosequencing, statistical association of individual TCRs with disease status, and machine learning were combined to predict cytomegalovirus infection status. A later analysis re-analyzed previously published TCR beta repertoires from about 730 donors and added high-resolution HLA genotyping to study TCR occurrence patterns. The later analysis used no new phenotypic data to find candidate immune exposures, relying instead on TCR beta sequences and their occurrence across donors. To decide whether each TCR beta V gene segment behaved as functional or pseudogenic, an earlier analysis of some 580 of the donors relied on high-throughput TCR beta sequencing. Donor age, sex, ethnicity and CMV serostatus were collected together with the repertoire data. In a later genetic analysis, genome-wide SNP genotypes for about three fifths of the roughly 670 donors were used, and that subset was treated as a discovery cohort. Every discovery cohort repertoire had been produced on one sequencing platform. HLA typing included class I and class II loci at four-digit resolution. The number of typed donors differed by locus: roughly 629-630 for A, B, C, DRB1 and DQB1; approximately 520 for DQA1; fewer than 610 for DPA1; and roughly 490 for DPB1. Five DR-DQ haplotypes were treated as single units for association and clustering because of strong linkage in the cohort. Across some 400 genotyped donors of the cohort, an average of roughly 230,000 unique TCR beta nucleotide sequences per donor were sequenced, and approximately 17% of those sequences were non-productive. What the study reported, not specific to this receptor: In vitro tests confirmed that a few of the cytomegalovirus-associated TCR beta chains recognize cytomegalovirus antigens. Broadly in line with IMGT annotations, most TCR beta V segments showed up in productive rearrangements about 87% or about 30% of the time in an earlier analysis of around 600 of the donors. Linkage disequilibrium might explain the correlated functional status among segregating V segments, but an unknown experimental factor could not be ruled out. For the cohort, immune exposure information was limited to CMV serostatus. HLA typing was unavailable for some donors at each locus, so association tests used only the typed subset. According to a later analysis, most CMV-associated TCR beta chains appeared to be HLA-restricted, and the HLA associations seemed to be driven largely by CMV exposure. A later analysis associated 15,000 to 20,000 TCR beta sequences with specific HLA alleles at a false discovery rate of 0.05. Assigning TCR associations to individual alleles was difficult when HLA alleles, especially DR and DQ, strongly co-occurred. It was suggested by the authors that the approach could potentially be generalized to other disease states and immunological phenotypes. Most TCR sequences were seen in very few donors, while some public TCRs were found in many individuals. V-gene and J-gene trimming of TCR beta chains was associated with a missense DCLRE1C variant in a later genetic analysis, and the association was replicated in an independent cohort. In a later analysis, HLA-associated TCR beta chains showed more clonal expansion and lower generation probabilities than non-associated chains that were equally common. A cluster of highly shared sequence variants was judged likely to be a technical artifact of the sequencing pipeline. A further reported finding was that TCR beta sequences accurately predicted the HLA-A and HLA-B alleles for most subjects in the first cohort. A later genetic analysis reported fewer N-insertions in productive TCRs among donors in an Asian-associated ancestry cluster than the roughly 700-donor mean. A total of some 180 TCR beta chains were listed by the study as associated with cytomegalovirus. About 17 rarely observed V segments, including chromosome 9 orphons, were excluded from the earlier analysis of some 590 of the donors because counts were too low. Several of the top co-occurrence clusters appeared to be linked to parvovirus B19, influenza, CMV and Epstein-Barr virus, according to a later analysis. Roughly uniform sequencing depth across donors was assumed in presence/absence analyses, although this assumption may not hold. This cohort had only TCR beta chains sequenced, and the lack of alpha or paired-chain data limited which features could be detected. A later analysis found that TCR association rates varied across HLA loci, with DRB1 alleles showing the most associated TCRs and HLA-C alleles the fewest. The classifier was reported to diagnose cytomegalovirus status with high specificity and sensitivity in both the original and validation cohorts.

The protocol used for the library was the immunoSEQ multiplex PCR assay. The multiplex PCR relied on a mix of 60 forward primers for TCR Vbeta segments and 13 reverse primers for TCR Jbeta segments. The CDR3 region of rearranged TCR beta genes was amplified from genomic DNA with a multiplex PCR assay. The amplified TCR beta libraries were sequenced on the Illumina HiSeq System as 87-base-pair reads. The published analysis was carried out like this. In a later analysis, roughly 80 million unique TCR beta chains were counted across the 500 to 700 repertoires, and roughly 10 million of these chains were shared by at least two donors. To remove PCR and sequencing errors, raw reads were error-corrected and collapsed into unique sequences using a nearest-neighbor algorithm that merged closely related sequences. To assign V, D and J gene segments, CDR3 sequences were aligned to IMGT reference sequences. For a sequence to be retained, a match of at least six nucleotides to both a V gene segment and a J gene segment was required. Rearrangements were called productive when the CDR3 lacked stop codons and stayed in frame with V and J; all others were non-productive. Following IMGT convention, CDR3 was defined as the stretch from the second conserved V-encoded cysteine to the conserved J-encoded phenylalanine. Sequences without an unambiguous match to a single V gene segment were excluded from the earlier analysis of about 600 of the donors. In an earlier analysis of approximately 590 of the donors, a V segment was called functional when productive rearrangements were above 56.7%, and segregating when the standard deviation between donors exceeded 5%. A statistical classification framework was built to diagnose cytomegalovirus status from the catalog of TCR beta chain sequences. In a later analysis, TCR nucleotide sequences were compared against IMGT/GENE-DB human TR gene sequences so that V and J genes could be assigned. Using the TCRdist pipeline, a later analysis assigned CDR3 sequences along with most-parsimonious VDJ recombination scenarios. A later analysis defined each TCR beta chain by its CDR3 amino acid sequence plus V-gene family, and excluded reads lacking a unique V-gene family. To address suspected cross-contamination and a sequencing artifact, a later analysis removed approximately 590 highly shared, low-generation-probability nucleotide sequences. In a later analysis, a clonal expansion index was calculated for each public chain from normalized within-repertoire ranks of inferred template counts. In a later analysis, generation probabilities were computed using a VDJ recombination model fitted to out-of-frame rearrangements, and the results were checked against IGoR. Hypergeometric tests were used in a later analysis to score TCR-TCR, TCR-HLA and TCR-CMV co-occurrence, with a repertoire-size bias correction applied to the TCR pairs. A later analysis estimated false discovery rates by permuting HLA or CMV assignments 20 times. In a later analysis, co-occurring TCRs were grouped with DBSCAN, and TCRdist sequence similarity was added when clustering was performed within HLA-allele-positive subsets. Repertoires with fewer than 30,000 or more than 120,000 public chains, plus five repertoires with anomalous nucleotide sharing, were excluded from co-occurrence clustering. Not all clones reach the TCRdb copy of this immuneACCESS table, which keeps in-frame sequences only. Checked studies attribute under half of the gap to unresolved V genes and leave the rest unexplained. D and trimming were read from the DNA, whereas the V and J calls and clone size are those reported in that table. The sample data list more than 85,000 clones, and 70% of these were observed just once. The top ten hold over 13% of the sample.

In total, over 600 healthy bone marrow donors made up the cohort. Cohort members were all nominally healthy when sampled, although unrecorded immune exposures were likely present. The donor was CMV seropositive and was included in the group of 250 to 300 seropositive cohort members. A peripheral blood sample was collected from each donor, and TCR beta sequencing was performed on peripheral blood mononuclear cells. Genomic DNA extraction from the blood cell samples was performed with the Qiagen DNeasy Blood Extraction Kit. Concerning this clone itself: What this receptor recognizes is not known. Per-base qualities were not stored, and no clone one base away is much larger.

The source is a woman in her forties or fifties in good health and CMV-seropositive. Sample: PBMCs.

The bases are TGTGCCAGCAGCTTAACAGGGGCGGGAACGGACACTGAAGCTTTCTTT. Translated, this gives CASSLTGAGTDTEAFF. This sequence uses TRBV11-2 and TRBJ1-1; TRBD1 aligns with 7 central bases. For this chain, trimming is 2 bases at the V end and 3 bases at the J end, and the number of junction bases without a gene match is 9. Taken from cysteine to phenylalanine, the CDR3 has 16 residues. Just CDR3 DNA is preserved here, 48 bases in frame from base 1. CDR1 is given as SGHAT and CDR2 as FQNNGV, both from the germline V gene.